Shown below are 23 T cell receptor beta chains from a single sample sequenced in a study of T cells in Graves' hyperthyroidism and ophthalmopathy (dated by TCRdb to about 2019). The library was obtained by multiplex PCR. These reads were obtained on an Illumina HiSeq 2000. TCR beta CDR3 regions were amplified from RNA transcripts. For the first round of RT-PCR on the TCR CDR3, the HTBI primer set was used together with the Qiagen OneStep RT-PCR kit. Using fastp trimming at Q25 and MiXCR clonotype assembly, TCRdb reanalyzed the public sequencing data and kept in-frame beta chains. Each CDR3 protein appears once, grouped with its most common genes and DNA. This sample has about 580,000 distinct CDR3 sequences in its table, and about half of those were observed once. Together, the top ten hold approximately 8.4% of the sample. Input material: peripheral blood or thyroid tissue (not recorded which). These TCRs come from a woman aged 18-30 years with Graves' hyperthyroidism.

V usage is TRBV11-2 and J usage is TRBJ2-6; D is perhaps TRBD1 or TRBD2 (6 bases each). There are 17 residues in the CDR3. Germline V gene sequence: CDR1 SGHAT, CDR2 FQNNGV. V lost 4 bases and J 4 bases, leaving 17 bases between the germline ends. For the CDR3, the DNA is TGTGCCAGCAGCTCGCGAATGTGGGGGGCGGGGGCCAACGTCCTGACTTTC. Protein product: CASSSRMWGAGANVLTF. Combining the CDR3 with reference TRBV11-2 and TRBJ2-6 gives the whole variable domain EAGVAQSPRYKIIEKRQSVAFWCNPISGHATLYWYQQILGQGPKLLIQFQNNGVVDDSQLPKDRFSAERLKGVDSTLKIQPAKLEDSAVYLCASSSRMWGAGANVLTFGAGSRLTVL.

Turning to this clonotype: A much larger clone is a single base away; this may be a read error. This chain links TRBV20-1 with TRBJ2-2; perhaps TRBD1 as D (5 bases). Trimming took 1 base from V and 0 from J, leaving 6 bases between them. The CDR3 is 14 amino acids. Germline CDR1 and CDR2: DFQATT and SNEGSKA (reference sequence). This chain's CDR3 is CSARGGANTGELFF. The CDR3 nucleotides are TGCAGTGCTAGAGGGGGCGCGAACACCGGGGAGCTGTTTTTT.

In regard to this clonotype: Mismatch with germline at one junction end may stem from a read error. The chain links TRBV7-9 to TRBJ1-4, with D unclear. This CDR3 region has 18 residues. Germline V gene sequence: CDR1 SEHNR, CDR2 FQNEAQ (reference sequence). This chain's CDR3 is CASSQDWREGPTNEKLFF. As DNA, the CDR3 is TGCGCCAGCAGCCAAGATTGGCGGGAGGGCCCAACTAATGAAAAACTGTTTTTT.

This clonotype was found many times. V is TRBV30 and J is TRBJ1-6; 9 bases are shared with TRBD1. The CDR3 extends over 13 amino acids. From germline, CDR1 is GTSNPN and CDR2 SVGIG (reference sequence). After removal of 8 bases from V and 8 bases from J, the junction contained 7 bases not matched to a gene. CDR3 in amino acids: CATGQGRDSPLHF. CDR3 in DNA: TGTGCCACTGGACAGGGGAGGGATTCACCCCTCCACTTT. The full variable domain, completed using reference TRBV30 and TRBJ1-6, is SQTIHQWPATLVQPVGSPLSLECTVEGTSNPNLYWYRQAAGRGLQLLFYSVGIGQISSEVPQNLSASRPQDRQFILSSKKLLLSDSGFYLCATGQGRDSPLHFGNGTRLTVT.

This clonotype was picked up many times. This CDR3 reads CASSLGLGQRSTEAFF. The CDR3 coding sequence is TGTGCCAGCAGCTTGGGACTTGGACAGAGGAGCACTGAAGCTTTCTTT. The V call is TRBV5-4, the J call TRBJ1-1; D is perhaps TRBD1 (6 bases). The V gene lost 0 bases and the J gene lost 4 bases, with 16 bases spanning the gap. This CDR3 comprises 16 residues. Germline V gene sequence: CDR1 SGHNT, CDR2 YYREEE (reference sequence).

This chain connects TRBV7-2 to TRBJ1-1; D may be TRBD1 (6 bases). The CDR3 length is 15 residues. The ends were cut back, 2 bases at V and 0 bases at J, with 10 bases in the middle. From germline, CDR1 is SGHTA and CDR2 FQGNSA. The CDR3 region has the DNA TGTGCCAGCAGCTTACAGGGGACGGTGAACACTGAAGCTTTCTTT. Translating gives CASSLQGTVNTEAFF.

V is TRBV12-3 or TRBV12-4 and J is TRBJ2-7, with D possibly being TRBD2 (7 bases). This CDR3 comprises 14 residues. V dropped 3 bases and J dropped 2 bases, with 11 bases sitting between them. The CDR3 loop is CASSFGGDTYEQYF. The CDR3, as DNA: TGTGCCAGCAGTTTTGGGGGGGACACCTACGAGCAGTACTTC.

Comment on this clonotype: A read error is likely, as this CDR3 ends without the conserved phenylalanine or tryptophan. Because the CDR3's place on the DNA is in doubt, the DNA is left out and the CDR3 is given as listed by TCRdb. The rearrangement uses TRBV2 and TRBJ2-7; the DNA was not compared with TRBD2, the D call given in the table. The CDR3 comprises 9 residues, both ends counted. The V gene's germline CDR1 is SNHLY and CDR2 FYNNEI. CDR3 protein: CASSGRRAG.

V usage is TRBV2 and J usage is TRBJ1-4, with D unresolved. Germline loops: CDR1 SNHLY, CDR2 FYNNEI. The CDR3 is 15 amino acids. V was shortened by 4 bases and J by 1 base, with 10 bases between the two germline ends. In nucleotides, the CDR3 is TGTGCCAGCAGTGCATGGCAGATAACTAATGAAAAACTGTTTTTT. It encodes CASSAWQITNEKLFF.

This clonotype occurred a few times. The V gene is TRBV6-6, the J gene TRBJ1-5, with a possible D match to TRBD1 (6 bases). Trimming shortened V by 6 bases and J by 2 bases, and 14 bases separated the two germline ends. Germline assignment: CDR1 MNHNY and CDR2 SVGAGI (reference sequence). The CDR3 runs to 15 residues. This chain's CDR3 is CASRPGGAGNQPQHF. CDR3 bases: TGTGCCAGCAGGCCGGGGGGGGCAGGCAATCAGCCCCAGCATTTT.

The chain carries TRBV30 and TRBJ2-6; D unclear. The CDR3 contains 14 residues. The germline V gene has CDR1 GTSNPN and CDR2 SVGIG (reference sequence). V gave up 2 bases and J gave up 0 bases, with 5 bases separating them. In DNA form, the CDR3 reads TGTGCCTGGAGTACCTCCTCTGGGGCCAACGTCCTGACTTTC. Translated: CAWSTSSGANVLTF.

This clonotype was seen ten or more times. The J gene is TRBJ1-6, the V gene TRBV5-6; D is uncertain. Trimming cost V 4 bases and J 7 bases, with 12 bases left between them. The length of the CDR3 is 14 residues. CDR1 and CDR2 (germline): SGHDT, YYEEEE. The CDR3 loop reads CASSERPGNSPLHF. The CDR3 DNA is TGTGCCAGCAGCGAACGACCGGGGAATTCACCCCTCCACTTT.

In regard to this clonotype: A read error is likely, as this CDR3 ends without the conserved phenylalanine or tryptophan. The limits of the CDR3 on the DNA are not certain, so only TCRdb's listed CDR3 is given. V usage is TRBV20-1 and J usage is TRBJ1-1; the D call TRBD1 from the table was never checked on the DNA. Including both end residues, the CDR3 is 10 amino acids long. CDR1 and CDR2 (germline): DFQATT, SNEGSKA (reference sequence). This CDR3 reads CSAGGRETNY.

The gene calls are TRBV7-6 and TRBJ2-3; 9 bases match TRBD2. The V and J ends lost 5 bases and 3 bases, in that order; junction bases with no gene match: 6. The CDR3 runs to 15 residues. Germline CDR1 SGHVS, CDR2 FNYEAQ. CDR3 loop: CASSRGGGDTDTQYF. For the CDR3, the DNA is TGTGCCAGCAGCCGAGGCGGGGGGGATACAGATACGCAGTATTTT.

This rearrangement joins TRBV29-1 to TRBJ2-1; D remains unclear. V was pared by 4 bases and J by 4 bases, with 11 bases between. Germline V gene sequence: CDR1 SQVTM, CDR2 ANQGSEA. The CDR3 spans 13 residues. CDR3 coding DNA: TGCAGCGTTGTTAGGGAATTGTACAATGAGCAGTTCTTC. Translation gives CSVVRELYNEQFF.

At least ten counts were recorded for this clonotype. The chain links TRBV7-9 to TRBJ2-5; 7 nucleotides line up with TRBD2. The trim removed 5 bases at V and 7 bases at J, leaving 7 bases unmatched. CDR3 size: 13 residues. CDR1 and CDR2 from the germline V gene are SEHNR and FQNEAQ (reference sequence). The CDR3 is CASSETSPGTQYF. The CDR3, as DNA: TGTGCCAGCAGCGAGACTAGCCCGGGGACCCAGTACTTC.

V and J are TRBV2 and TRBJ2-7; D may be TRBD2 (6 bases). Germline CDR1 and CDR2: SNHLY and FYNNEI. The CDR3 spans 14 residues. Trimming pared 11 bases from V and 0 bases from J, leaving 17 bases between. The DNA of the CDR3 is TGTGCCGTCCGATCCGGGGGTTTCTCCTACGAGCAGTACTTC. It yields the protein CAVRSGGFSYEQYF. The full variable domain, in which reference TRBV2 and TRBJ2-7 provide the parts outside the CDR3, is EPEVTQTPSHQVTQMGQEVILRCVPISNHLYFYWYRQILGQKVEFLVSFYNNEISEKSEIFDDQFSVERPDGSNFTLKIRSTKLEDSAMYFCAVRSGGFSYEQYFGPGTRLTVT.

Comment on this clonotype: An end of the junction does not agree with germline; a read error may underlie this. The V gene is TRBV7-9, the J gene TRBJ1-5, with D tentatively TRBD1 (5 bases). CDR1 SEHNR and CDR2 FQNEAQ come from the germline V gene (reference sequence). The CDR3 extends over 14 amino acids. DNA of the CDR3: TGTGCCAGCGCCCCCGGACACACCAATCAGCCTCAGCATTTT. Translated: CASAPGHTNQPQHF.

This clonotype was counted at least ten times. J is TRBJ1-4 and V is TRBV13; no reliable D call. Germline V gene lookup returns CDR1 PRHDT and CDR2 FYEKMQ (reference sequence). V lost 5 bases and J lost 8, with 18 bases in between. This CDR3 is 15 amino acids long. The CDR3 region is CASSPSLNAKEKLFF. CDR3 bases: TGTGCCAGCAGCCCATCACTCAACGCGAAGGAAAAACTGTTTTTT.

A single count supports this clonotype. The chain is built from TRBV29-1 and TRBJ1-2; the D gene is possibly TRBD1 (5 bases). CDR1 is SQVTM and CDR2 is ANQGSEA in the germline V gene. CDR3 length: 9 residues. The CDR3 DNA follows: TGCATCTTAGGGGATGGCTACACCTTC. Translation: CILGDGYTF.

The chain has TRBV7-2 and TRBJ2-7; D not resolved. The DNA matches TRBJ2-1 better at its end, which makes the J call doubtful. The CDR3 covers 12 residues. In germline, CDR1 is SGHTA, CDR2 FQGNSA. The CDR3, as DNA: TGTGCCAGCAGCCCCGGTGGTAATGAGCAGTTCTTC. This sequence encodes CASSPGGNEQFF.

With regard to this clonotype: Mismatch with germline at one junction end may stem from a read error. This chain joins TRBV6-1 and TRBJ2-2; 8 positions agree with TRBD2. Germline CDR1 reads MNHNS; CDR2 reads SASEGT. The CDR3 length is 14 residues. The CDR3 sequence is CVSGGREGTGELFF. The CDR3 DNA follows: TGTGTCAGCGGGGGCCGGGAAGGCACCGGGGAGCTGTTTTTT.

This clonotype was detected ten times or more. The V gene is TRBV20-1, the J gene TRBJ1-2; D gene unclear. The CDR3 has 13 amino acids. CDR1 and CDR2 (germline): DFQATT, SNEGSKA (reference sequence). Trimming shortened V by 0 bases and J by 0 bases, and 5 bases separated the two germline ends. The CDR3 nucleotides read TGCAGTGCTAGAGAGACTACTAACTATGGCTACACCTTC. Translation gives CSARETTNYGYTF.